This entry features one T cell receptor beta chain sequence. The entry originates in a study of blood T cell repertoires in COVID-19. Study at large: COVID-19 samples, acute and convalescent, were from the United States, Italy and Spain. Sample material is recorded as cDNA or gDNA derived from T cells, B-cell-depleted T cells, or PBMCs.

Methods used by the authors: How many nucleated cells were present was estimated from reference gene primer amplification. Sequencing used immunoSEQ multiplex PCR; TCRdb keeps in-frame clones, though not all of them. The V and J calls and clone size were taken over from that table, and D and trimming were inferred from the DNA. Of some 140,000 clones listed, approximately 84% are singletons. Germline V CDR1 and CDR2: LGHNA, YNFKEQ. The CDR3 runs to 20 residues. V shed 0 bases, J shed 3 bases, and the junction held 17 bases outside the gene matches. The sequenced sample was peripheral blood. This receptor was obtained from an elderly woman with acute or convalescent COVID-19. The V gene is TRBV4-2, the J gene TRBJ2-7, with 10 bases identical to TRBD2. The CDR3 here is CASSQDASSGRALFGYEQYF. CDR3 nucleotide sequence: TGTGCCAGCAGCCAAGATGCGTCCAGCGGGAGGGCCTTATTCGGCTACGAGCAGTACTTC.